Only a few counts were recorded for the clone carrying this TCR beta chain. The target antigen is unknown. PCR was performed a second time for roughly 7 to 12 cycles using a sample-barcoded 5' primer and a J-beta primer mix. From each sample, at least 2.5 million paired-end reads containing CDR3 were obtained. Each CDR3 protein is one row after TCRdb ran MiXCR on the 5' RACE reads. This table has 700,000 to 800,000 distinct CDR3 sequences, approximately 43% appearing once. This specimen belongs to a study of blood T cells in healthy people across ages. Study-level results: Possibly, changes in expanded clonotypes were confounded because donor CMV status was unknown.

CDR1 is SEHNR, CDR2 FQNEAQ, per germline (reference sequence). V lost 3 bases and J lost 9, with 6 bases in between. This CDR3 is 11 amino acids long. The sample taken for sequencing was blood. The clonotype was recovered from a woman in her fifties or sixties in good health. V usage is TRBV7-9 and J usage is TRBJ2-1; no clear D. CDR3 DNA sequence: TGTGCCAGCAGCTTTGCGAGTGAGCAGTTCTTC. Translating it yields CASSFASEQFF. Filled out from reference TRBV7-9 and TRBJ2-1, the complete variable domain reads DTGVSQNPRHKITKRGQNVTFRCDPISEHNRLYWYRQTLGQGPEFLTYFQNEAQLEKSRLLSDRFSAERPKGSFSTLEIQRTEQGDSAMYLCASSFASEQFFGPGTRLTVL.